The 11 T cell receptor beta chains below come from one sample, sequenced in a study of cytomegalovirus exposure and HLA in healthy donors. 60 Vbeta and 13 Jbeta primers were used in PCR. TCRdb's table, derived via immunoSEQ multiplex PCR, lists solely in-frame clones and lacks some. The table gives 50,000 to 55,000 clones; the top ten clones make up about 12% of it. The sequencing sample was made of PBMCs. These receptors all stem from a woman aged 55-70 years in good health and CMV-seropositive.

The J gene is TRBJ2-7, the V gene TRBV10-3; 13 nucleotides agree with TRBD2. The CDR3 sequence is 16 residues long. Germline loops: CDR1 ENHRY, CDR2 SYGVKD. V lost 6 bases to trimming and J lost 7 bases; unmatched junction nucleotides: 12. DNA of the CDR3: TGTGCCATCAGACTGACTAGCGGGGGGCTCAGGTATGAGCAGTACTTC. Protein product: CAIRLTSGGLRYEQYF.

The V gene is TRBV7-6, the J gene TRBJ2-5; 8 bases align to TRBD2. CDR3 length: 16 residues. Germline CDR1 is SGHVS and CDR2 is FNYEAQ. The junction had 11 bases not matched to a gene; V was cut back by 4 bases and J by 4 bases. CDR3 bases: TGTGCCAGCAGCTCAATGGGACTAGTAGGCGTAGAGACCCAGTACTTC. As protein: CASSSMGLVGVETQYF.

The chain carries TRBV5-6 and TRBJ2-1; 8 positions match TRBD2. Germline V CDR1 and CDR2: SGHDT, YYEEEE. Losses at the gene ends were 1 base for V and 6 bases for J; bases not matched to a gene: 9. This CDR3 is built from 16 residues. The CDR3 nucleotides are TGTGCCAGCAGCTTGTTAGCGGGGTCTAGGGGCAATGAGCAGTTCTTC. It codes for CASSLLAGSRGNEQFF. The variable domain in full, with the rest retrieved from reference TRBV5-6 and TRBJ2-1, is DAGVTQSPTHLIKTRGQQVTLRCSPKSGHDTVSWYQQALGQGPQFIFQYYEEEERQRGNFPDRFSGHQFPNYSSELNVNALLLGDSALYLCASSLLAGSRGNEQFFGPGTRLTVL.

This chain joins TRBV7-9 and TRBJ1-5; D remains ambiguous. The CDR3 is 15 residues long. The germline gives CDR1 SEHNR, CDR2 FQNEAQ (reference sequence). Trimming removed 1 base at V and 0 bases at J, with 7 bases between. The CDR3 DNA is TGTGCCAGCAGCTTAGACGCACTTAGCAATCAGCCCCAGCATTTT. It translates to CASSLDALSNQPQHF.

The chain uses TRBV2 and TRBJ1-4; D remains ambiguous. The germline V gene has CDR1 SNHLY and CDR2 FYNNEI. CDR3 length: 15 residues. The V end was cut by 2 bases, the J end by 0 bases, with 7 bases between. The chain's CDR3 is CASSEFVATNEKLFF. Written as DNA, the CDR3 is TGTGCCAGCAGTGAATTTGTAGCAACTAATGAAAAACTGTTTTTT.

The chain recombines TRBV5-1 with TRBJ2-7; weak D call: TRBD2 (5 bases). The CDR3 totals 14 residues. Germline V lookup: CDR1 SGHRS, CDR2 YFSETQ. V was pared by 1 base and J by 6 bases, with 14 bases between. The CDR3 DNA follows: TGCGCCAGCAGCTTGAACGGGGTAGAAGGCGAGCAGTACTTC. It specifies CASSLNGVEGEQYF.

This chain connects TRBV4-1 to TRBJ1-4; D is uncertain. CDR3 length: 18 amino acids. Looked up from germline, CDR1 is MGHRA and CDR2 is YSYEKL. Trimming cost V 0 bases and J 3 bases, with 17 bases left between them. CDR3 loop: CASSQDPDLSEANEKLFF. The CDR3 nucleotides read TGCGCCAGCAGCCAAGACCCGGACCTCTCGGAGGCTAATGAAAAACTGTTTTTT.

The V and J genes are TRBV27 and TRBJ1-6, with 8 bases fitting TRBD1. The CDR3 covers 14 residues. V dropped 2 bases and J dropped 9; count of bases not matched to a gene: 3. Germline lookup yields CDR1 MNHEY and CDR2 SMNVEV (reference sequence). The CDR3 reads CASSLGDRSSPLHF. CDR3 in DNA: TGTGCCAGCAGTTTAGGGGACAGGAGTTCACCCCTCCACTTT.

The rearrangement joins TRBV19 to TRBJ2-2; D remains unclear. V was shortened by 11 bases and J by 0 bases, with 19 bases between the two germline ends. CDR3 size: 16 residues. Looked up from germline, CDR1 is LNHDA and CDR2 is SQIVND (reference sequence). CDR3: CASHQTPMTNTGELFF. Written as DNA, the CDR3 is TGTGCCTCCCATCAAACACCGATGACGAACACCGGGGAGCTGTTTTTT.

The chain has TRBV9 and TRBJ1-1; a possible D gene is TRBD1 (6 bases). The germline CDR1 and CDR2 sequences are SGDLS and YYNGEE. The ends were cut back, 3 bases at V and 4 bases at J, with 13 bases in the middle. There are 14 residues in the CDR3. CDR3 sequence reads: CASSASRGATEAFF. The DNA of the CDR3 is TGTGCCAGCAGCGCTTCCAGGGGAGCCACTGAAGCTTTCTTT.

The CDR3 sequence: CASSLEDRGELFF. CDR3 nucleotide sequence: TGCGCCAGCAGCTTGGAGGACAGGGGGGAGCTGTTTTTT. The chain uses TRBV5-1 and TRBJ2-2, with TRBD1 identical over 7 bases. The V gene's germline CDR1 is SGHRS and CDR2 YFSETQ. This CDR3 has 13 amino acids. J lost 8 bases, V lost 0 bases, and 1 base had no gene match.